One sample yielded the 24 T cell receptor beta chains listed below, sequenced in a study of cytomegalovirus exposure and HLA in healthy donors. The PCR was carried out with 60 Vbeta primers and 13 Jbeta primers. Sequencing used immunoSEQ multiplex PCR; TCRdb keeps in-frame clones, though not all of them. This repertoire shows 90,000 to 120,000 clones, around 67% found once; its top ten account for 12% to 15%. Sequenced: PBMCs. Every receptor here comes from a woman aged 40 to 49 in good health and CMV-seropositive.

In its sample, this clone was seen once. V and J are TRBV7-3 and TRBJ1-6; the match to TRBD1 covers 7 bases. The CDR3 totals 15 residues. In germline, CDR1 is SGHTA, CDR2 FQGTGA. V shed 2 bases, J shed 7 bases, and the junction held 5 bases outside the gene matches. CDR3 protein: CASSLGGTENSPLHF. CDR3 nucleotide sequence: TGTGCCAGCAGCTTAGGGGGGACAGAGAATTCACCCCTCCACTTT.

The CDR3 region has the DNA TGTGCCAGTAGTAAGACAGATTATAGCAATCAGCCCCAGCATTTT. Amino acid sequence: CASSKTDYSNQPQHF. The chain links TRBV19 to TRBJ1-5; possible D gene TRBD1, 5 bases. Germline CDR1 is LNHDA and CDR2 is SQIVND (reference sequence). This CDR3 has 15 amino acids. Trimming removed 4 bases from V and 0 bases from J, with 10 bases in between.

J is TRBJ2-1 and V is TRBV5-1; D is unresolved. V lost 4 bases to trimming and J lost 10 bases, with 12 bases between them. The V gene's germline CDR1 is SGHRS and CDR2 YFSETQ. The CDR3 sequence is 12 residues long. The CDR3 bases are TGCGCCAGCAGCGATGATAGTGCCGAGCAGTTCTTC. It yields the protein CASSDDSAEQFF.

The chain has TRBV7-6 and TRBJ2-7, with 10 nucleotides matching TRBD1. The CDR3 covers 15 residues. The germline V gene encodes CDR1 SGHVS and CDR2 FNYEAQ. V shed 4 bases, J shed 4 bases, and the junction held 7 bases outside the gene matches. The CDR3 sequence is CASSSPGQGLYEQYF. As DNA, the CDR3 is TGTGCCAGCAGCTCTCCGGGACAGGGGTTATACGAGCAGTACTTC.

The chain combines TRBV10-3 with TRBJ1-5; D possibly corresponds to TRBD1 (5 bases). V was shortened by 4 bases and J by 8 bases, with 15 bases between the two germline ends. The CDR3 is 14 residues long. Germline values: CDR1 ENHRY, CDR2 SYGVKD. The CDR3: CAISGGDGAEPQHF. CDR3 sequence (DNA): TGTGCCATCAGTGGGGGGGACGGTGCGGAGCCCCAGCATTTT.

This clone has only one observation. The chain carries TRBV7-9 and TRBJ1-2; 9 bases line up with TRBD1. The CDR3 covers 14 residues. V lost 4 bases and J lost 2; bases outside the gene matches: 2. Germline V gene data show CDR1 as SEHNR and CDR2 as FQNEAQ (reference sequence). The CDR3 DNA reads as TGTGCCAGCAGCTCAGGGACAGGGAACTATGGCTACACCTTC. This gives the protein CASSSGTGNYGYTF.

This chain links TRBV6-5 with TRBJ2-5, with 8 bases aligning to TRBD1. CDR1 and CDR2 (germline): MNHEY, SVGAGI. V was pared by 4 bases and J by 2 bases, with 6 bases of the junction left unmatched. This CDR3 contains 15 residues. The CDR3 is CASSFYRDRQETQYF. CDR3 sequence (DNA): TGTGCCAGCAGTTTTTACCGGGACAGGCAAGAGACCCAGTACTTC.

The CDR3 reads CASSLGSGNEKLFF. Here the CDR3 DNA reads TGCGCCAGCAGCTTGGGTTCAGGCAATGAAAAACTGTTTTTT. The chain employs TRBV5-1 and TRBJ1-4; D remains ambiguous. Deletions cut 0 bases from V and 5 bases from J, with 8 bases between. This CDR3 contains 14 residues. Germline V gene sequence: CDR1 SGHRS, CDR2 YFSETQ. The variable domain in full, completed from reference TRBV5-1 and TRBJ1-4, reads KAGVTQTPRYLIKTRGQQVTLSCSPISGHRSVSWYQQTPGQGLQFLFEYFSETQRNKGNFPGRFSGRQFSNSRSEMNVSTLELGDSALYLCASSLGSGNEKLFFGSGTQLSVL.

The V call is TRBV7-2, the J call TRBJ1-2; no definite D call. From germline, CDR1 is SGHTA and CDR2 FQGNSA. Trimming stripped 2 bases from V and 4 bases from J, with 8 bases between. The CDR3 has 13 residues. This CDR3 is CASSLFGSYGYTF. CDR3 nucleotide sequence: TGTGCCAGCAGCTTATTCGGGTCCTATGGCTACACCTTC. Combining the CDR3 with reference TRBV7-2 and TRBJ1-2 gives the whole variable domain GAGVSQSPSNKVTEKGKDVELRCDPISGHTALYWYRQSLGQGLEFLIYFQGNSAPDKSGLPSDRFSAERTGGSVSTLTIQRTQQEDSAVYLCASSLFGSYGYTFGSGTRLTVV.

CDR3 protein: CASSPGQANYNEQFF. In nucleotides, the CDR3 is TGTGCCAGCAGCCCTGGACAGGCCAACTACAATGAGCAGTTCTTC. The genes are TRBV7-3 and TRBJ2-1, with TRBD1 matching 7 bases. Trimming cost V 5 bases and J 3 bases; bases outside gene matches: 7. CDR3 length: 15 amino acids. Germline CDR1 reads SGHTA; CDR2 reads FQGTGA.

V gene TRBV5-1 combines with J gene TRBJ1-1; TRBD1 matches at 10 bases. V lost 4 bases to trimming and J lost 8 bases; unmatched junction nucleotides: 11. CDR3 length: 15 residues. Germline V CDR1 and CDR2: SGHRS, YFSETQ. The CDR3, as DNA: TGCGCCAGCAGCCAGCACGGGACAGGGGATGGCGAAGCTTTCTTT. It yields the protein CASSQHGTGDGEAFF. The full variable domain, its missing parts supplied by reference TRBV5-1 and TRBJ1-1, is KAGVTQTPRYLIKTRGQQVTLSCSPISGHRSVSWYQQTPGQGLQFLFEYFSETQRNKGNFPGRFSGRQFSNSRSEMNVSTLELGDSALYLCASSQHGTGDGEAFFGQGTRLTVV.

The CDR3, as DNA: TGCGCCAGCAGCTTGAACCCGACATTGAATGAAAAACTGTTTTTT. Encoded protein: CASSLNPTLNEKLFF. The rearrangement links TRBV5-1 to TRBJ1-4, with D hard to call. V lost 1 base and J 5 bases, leaving 12 bases between the germline ends. Per the germline V gene, CDR1 is SGHRS and CDR2 is YFSETQ. This CDR3 is built from 15 residues.

The DNA for the CDR3 is TGCAGCGTTGGGGACAGGGGGAAGGAAAAACTGTTTTTT. Translation gives CSVGDRGKEKLFF. V is TRBV29-1 and J is TRBJ1-4, with 11 nucleotides matching TRBD1. The J segment lost 8 bases and the V segment lost 4 bases, leaving 3 bases of the junction unmatched. Germline CDR1 reads SQVTM; CDR2 reads ANQGSEA. This CDR3 has 13 residues.

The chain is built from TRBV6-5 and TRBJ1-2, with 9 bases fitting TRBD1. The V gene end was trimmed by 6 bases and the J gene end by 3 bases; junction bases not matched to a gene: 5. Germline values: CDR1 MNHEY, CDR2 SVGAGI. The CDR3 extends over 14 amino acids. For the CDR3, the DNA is TGTGCCAGCAGCTGGGACAGGGCGGACTATGGCTACACCTTC. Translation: CASSWDRADYGYTF.

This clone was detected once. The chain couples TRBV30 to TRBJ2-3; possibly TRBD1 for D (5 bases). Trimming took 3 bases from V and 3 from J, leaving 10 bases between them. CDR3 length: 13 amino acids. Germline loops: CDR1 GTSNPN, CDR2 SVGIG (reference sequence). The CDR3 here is CAWRGKGTDTQYF. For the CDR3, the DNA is TGTGCCTGGAGAGGAAAGGGGACAGATACGCAGTATTTT.

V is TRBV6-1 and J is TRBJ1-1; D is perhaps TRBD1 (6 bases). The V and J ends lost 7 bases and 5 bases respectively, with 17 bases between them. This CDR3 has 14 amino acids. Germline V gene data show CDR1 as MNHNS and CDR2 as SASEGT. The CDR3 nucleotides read TGTGCCAGCAATCTTCAGGGGCGGGGGACTGAAGCTTTCTTT. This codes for CASNLQGRGTEAFF.

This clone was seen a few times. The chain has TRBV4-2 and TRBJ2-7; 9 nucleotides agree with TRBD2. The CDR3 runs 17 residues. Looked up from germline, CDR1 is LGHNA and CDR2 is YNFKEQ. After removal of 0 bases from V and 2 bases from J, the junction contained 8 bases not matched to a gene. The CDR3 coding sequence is TGTGCCAGCAGCCAAGATCGGCAGCGGGGGGCAACCTACGAGCAGTACTTC. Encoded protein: CASSQDRQRGATYEQYF.

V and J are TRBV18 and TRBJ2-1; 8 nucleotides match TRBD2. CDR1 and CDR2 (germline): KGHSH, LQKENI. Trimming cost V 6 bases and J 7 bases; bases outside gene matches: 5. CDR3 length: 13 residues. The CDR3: CASSGLARNEQFF. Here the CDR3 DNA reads TGTGCCAGCTCCGGACTAGCTCGGAATGAGCAGTTCTTC. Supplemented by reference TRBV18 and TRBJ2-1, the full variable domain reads NAGVMQNPRHLVRRRGQEARLRCSPMKGHSHVYWYRQLPEEGLKFMVYLQKENIIDESGMPKERFSAEFPKEGPSILRIQQVVRGDSAAYFCASSGLARNEQFFGPGTRLTVL.

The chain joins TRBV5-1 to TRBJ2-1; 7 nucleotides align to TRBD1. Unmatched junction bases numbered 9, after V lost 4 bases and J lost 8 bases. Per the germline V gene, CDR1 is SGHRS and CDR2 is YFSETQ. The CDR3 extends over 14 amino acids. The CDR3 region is CASSPGTEGDEQFF. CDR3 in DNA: TGCGCCAGCAGCCCGGGGACAGAGGGCGATGAGCAGTTCTTC. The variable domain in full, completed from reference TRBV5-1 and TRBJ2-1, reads KAGVTQTPRYLIKTRGQQVTLSCSPISGHRSVSWYQQTPGQGLQFLFEYFSETQRNKGNFPGRFSGRQFSNSRSEMNVSTLELGDSALYLCASSPGTEGDEQFFGPGTRLTVL.

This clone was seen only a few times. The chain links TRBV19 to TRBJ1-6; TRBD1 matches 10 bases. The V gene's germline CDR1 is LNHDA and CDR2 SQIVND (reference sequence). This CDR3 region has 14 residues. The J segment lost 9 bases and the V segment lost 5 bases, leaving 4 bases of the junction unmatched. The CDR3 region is CASSEGQGFSPLHF. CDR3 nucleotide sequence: TGTGCCAGTAGTGAGGGACAGGGGTTTTCACCCCTCCACTTT. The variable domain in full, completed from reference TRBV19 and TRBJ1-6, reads DGGITQSPKYLFRKEGQNVTLSCEQNLNHDAMYWYRQDPGQGLRLIYYSQIVNDFQKGDIAEGYSVSREKKESFPLTVTSAQKNPTAFYLCASSEGQGFSPLHFGNGTRLTVT.

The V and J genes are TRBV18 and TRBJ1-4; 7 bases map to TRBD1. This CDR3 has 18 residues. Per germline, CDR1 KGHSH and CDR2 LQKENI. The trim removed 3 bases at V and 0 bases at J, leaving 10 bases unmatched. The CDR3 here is CASSPRQGTVATNEKLFF. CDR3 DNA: TGTGCCAGCTCACCTAGACAGGGTACCGTTGCAACTAATGAAAAACTGTTTTTT. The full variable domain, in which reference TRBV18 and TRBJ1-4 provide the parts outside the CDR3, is NAGVMQNPRHLVRRRGQEARLRCSPMKGHSHVYWYRQLPEEGLKFMVYLQKENIIDESGMPKERFSAEFPKEGPSILRIQQVVRGDSAAYFCASSPRQGTVATNEKLFFGSGTQLSVL.

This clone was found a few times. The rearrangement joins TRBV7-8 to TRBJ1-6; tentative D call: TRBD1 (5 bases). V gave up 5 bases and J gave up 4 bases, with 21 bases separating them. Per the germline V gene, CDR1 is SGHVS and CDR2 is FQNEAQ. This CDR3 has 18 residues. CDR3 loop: CASSPSSRGRGYNSPLHF. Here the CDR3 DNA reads TGTGCCAGCAGCCCGTCGTCTCGGGGGAGAGGATATAATTCACCCCTCCACTTT.

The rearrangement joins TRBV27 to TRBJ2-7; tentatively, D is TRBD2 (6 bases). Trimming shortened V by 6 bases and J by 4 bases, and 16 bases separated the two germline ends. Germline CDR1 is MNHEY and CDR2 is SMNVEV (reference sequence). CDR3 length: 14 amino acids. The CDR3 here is CASRQRGLFYEQYF. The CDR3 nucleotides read TGTGCCAGCAGGCAAAGGGGACTTTTTTACGAGCAGTACTTC.

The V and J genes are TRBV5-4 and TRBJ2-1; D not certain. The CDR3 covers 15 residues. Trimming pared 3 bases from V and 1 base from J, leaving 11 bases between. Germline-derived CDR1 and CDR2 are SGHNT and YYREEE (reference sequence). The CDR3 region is CASSSVLESYNEQFF. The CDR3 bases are TGTGCCAGCAGCTCTGTTCTGGAGTCCTACAATGAGCAGTTCTTC.